This passage covers 3 T cell receptor beta chains from one sample sequenced in a study of blood T cell repertoires in COVID-19. Libraries were prepared by immunoSEQ multiplex PCR; TCRdb keeps only in-frame clonotypes and omits some of them. The table records 200,000 to 250,000 clones, roughly 80% of them present only once. Sequenced material: peripheral blood. The receptors here all came from a woman aged 25 to 45 who had recovered from COVID-19.

V gene TRBV28 combines with J gene TRBJ1-3, with TRBD1 identical over 8 bases. CDR1 and CDR2 (germline): MDHEN, SYDVKM. The CDR3 sequence is 16 residues long. V lost 5 bases, J lost 0 bases, and 6 bases stayed unmatched. CDR3 DNA: TGTGCCAGCAGTGCTGGGGGGACAGGCTCTGGAAACACCATATATTTT. It encodes CASSAGGTGSGNTIYF.

V and J are TRBV27 and TRBJ2-1, with 7 bases identical to TRBD1. CDR1 MNHEY and CDR2 SMNVEV come from the germline V gene (reference sequence). The CDR3 contains 14 residues. The junction had 9 bases not matched to a gene; V was cut back by 3 bases and J by 10 bases. The CDR3 sequence: CASSFLSADREQFF. The CDR3 DNA follows: TGTGCCAGCAGTTTTCTCAGTGCGGACAGGGAGCAGTTCTTC.

This chain uses TRBV6-5 with TRBJ1-5; 11 bases fit TRBD1. Trimming cost V 5 bases and J 10 bases; bases outside gene matches: 10. Looked up from germline, CDR1 is MNHEY and CDR2 is SVGAGI. The CDR3 covers 15 residues. Here the CDR3 reads CASSPGTGGMQPQHF. The CDR3 DNA sequence: TGTGCCAGCAGTCCCGGGACAGGGGGAATGCAACCCCAGCATTTT.